Listed here is a single TCR beta chain. Using immunoSEQ multiplex PCR, the repertoire was profiled, and TCRdb retains in-frame clones only, with some absent. This sample carries about 230,000 clones, approximately 80% of them seen once, and the ten largest clones take roughly 27%. The germline V gene encodes CDR1 SGHNT and CDR2 YYREEE (reference sequence). The V gene end was trimmed by 0 bases and the J gene end by 1 base; junction bases not matched to a gene: 4. There are 16 residues in the CDR3. This sample was taken from a study of blood T cell repertoires in COVID-19. Across the whole study: Acute and convalescent COVID-19 specimens originated in the United States, Italy and Spain. Sources were T cells, B-cell-depleted T cells, or PBMCs; the material itself was cDNA or gDNA.

The TCR originated in a man aged 40-49 years with acute or convalescent COVID-19. Sample: peripheral blood. The chain is built from TRBV5-4 and TRBJ2-5; 9 nucleotides align to TRBD2. The CDR3 region is CASSLGASGTQETQYF. The DNA of the CDR3 is TGTGCCAGCAGCTTGGGAGCTAGCGGGACCCAAGAGACCCAGTACTTC.